Shown below are 25 T cell receptor beta chains from a single sample sequenced in a study of blood T cell repertoires in COVID-19. Profiled with immunoSEQ multiplex PCR; TCRdb holds only in-frame clones, not every one. The table shows under 250,000 clones, with roughly 83% occurring only once. The sequencing sample was made of peripheral blood. Receptors originate from a woman in her 70s with active or convalescent COVID-19.

This chain uses TRBV28 with TRBJ1-5; D gene ambiguous. CDR3 length: 12 amino acids. Germline CDR1 MDHEN, CDR2 SYDVKM. V was trimmed by 2 bases and J by 5 bases, leaving 4 bases between them. The CDR3 DNA is TGTGCCAGCAGTTTACAATATCAGCCCCAGCATTTT. It codes for CASSLQYQPQHF. The full variable domain, its missing parts supplied by reference TRBV28 and TRBJ1-5, is DVKVTQSSRYLVKRTGEKVFLECVQDMDHENMFWYRQDPGLGLRLIYFSYDVKMKEKGDIPEGYSVSREKKERFSLILESASTNQTSMYLCASSLQYQPQHFGDGTRLSIL.

The J gene is TRBJ2-1, the V gene TRBV5-1; 10 bases fit TRBD2. CDR1 and CDR2 from the germline V gene are SGHRS and YFSETQ. After removal of 0 bases from V and 8 bases from J, the junction contained 5 bases not matched to a gene. The CDR3 has 15 amino acids. The CDR3 is CASSLVTSGPDEQFF. CDR3 DNA sequence: TGCGCCAGCAGCTTGGTGACTAGCGGGCCCGATGAGCAGTTCTTC.

The CDR3 nucleotides are TGTGCCTGGAGTGGGACTGAAAATGAAAAACTGTTTTTT. Translating it yields CAWSGTENEKLFF. The rearrangement joins TRBV30 to TRBJ1-4; no clear D. The V gene's germline CDR1 is GTSNPN and CDR2 SVGIG (reference sequence). V lost 1 base to trimming and J lost 5 bases, with 8 bases between them. The length of the CDR3 is 13 residues.

This sequence joins TRBV18 and TRBJ1-5; no definite D call. This CDR3 spans 18 amino acids. Germline assignment: CDR1 KGHSH and CDR2 LQKENI. Trimming took 2 bases from V and 1 from J, leaving 18 bases between them. The CDR3 nucleotides read TGTGCCAGCTCACCAATACGCAGTCAGGAGCGGAGCAATCAGCCCCAGCATTTT. The encoded protein is CASSPIRSQERSNQPQHF.

The chain joins TRBV6-1 to TRBJ2-1; tentative D call: TRBD2 (6 bases). The CDR3 loop spans 17 amino acids. CDR1 is MNHNS and CDR2 is SASEGT in the germline V gene. Trimming removed 4 bases at V and 0 bases at J, with 16 bases between. CDR3 sequence: CASSGGAAGHSYNEQFF. The CDR3 DNA reads as TGTGCCAGCAGTGGGGGAGCGGCGGGGCACTCCTACAATGAGCAGTTCTTC.

The chain employs TRBV4-1 and TRBJ2-1; 12 nucleotides agree with TRBD2. Germline lookup yields CDR1 MGHRA and CDR2 YSYEKL. The CDR3 covers 17 residues. Trimming took 0 bases from V and 6 from J; bases not matched to a gene: 6. CDR3 amino acids: CASSQDPELAGGNEQFF. In nucleotides, the CDR3 is TGCGCCAGCAGCCAAGATCCGGAACTAGCGGGGGGCAATGAGCAGTTCTTC.

This clone was seen only a few times. The rearrangement uses TRBV29-1 and TRBJ1-5; TRBD1 is a possible D gene (6 bases). V was cut by 7 bases and J by 5 bases, with 18 bases left in between. The CDR3 sequence is 14 residues long. Germline CDR1 and CDR2: SQVTM and ANQGSEA. The CDR3 DNA reads TGCAGCGCGGCTGTAGGGGGTGGCGATCAGCCCCAGCATTTT. Encoded protein: CSAAVGGGDQPQHF.

J is TRBJ1-2 and V is TRBV7-9; D perhaps matches TRBD1 (6 bases). The CDR3 is 14 amino acids. The ends were cut back, 2 bases at V and 6 bases at J, with 13 bases in the middle. From germline, CDR1 is SEHNR and CDR2 FQNEAQ (reference sequence). CDR3 amino acids: CASSLRGGLDGYTF. The CDR3 coding sequence is TGTGCCAGCAGCTTACGAGGGGGTCTGGATGGCTACACCTTC.

This chain connects TRBV11-3 to TRBJ2-5; D is unclear. Germline V lookup: CDR1 SGHNT, CDR2 YENEEA. Trimming pared 5 bases from V and 2 bases from J, leaving 6 bases between. The CDR3 length is 12 residues. The CDR3 coding sequence is TGTGCCAGCAGCGCCACTCAAGAGACCCAGTACTTC. Translation: CASSATQETQYF. The full variable domain, with the rest looked up from reference TRBV11-3 and TRBJ2-5, is EAGVVQSPRYKIIEKKQPVAFWCNPISGHNTLYWYLQNLGQGPELLIRYENEEAVDDSQLPKDRFSAERLKGVDSTLKIQPAELGDSAVYLCASSATQETQYFGPGTRLLVL.

The chain links TRBV6-5 to TRBJ2-1, with 7 bases matching TRBD2. V gave up 6 bases and J gave up 9 bases; unmatched junction bases: 14. Germline lookup yields CDR1 MNHEY and CDR2 SVGAGI. The CDR3 runs to 15 residues. CDR3 bases: TGTGCCAGCAGCCCCGGGGGATCTTGGGGGGGTGAGCAGTTCTTC. Protein product: CASSPGGSWGGEQFF.

The chain employs TRBV19 and TRBJ1-1; tentative D call: TRBD1 (6 bases). V lost 6 bases and J 4 bases, leaving 12 bases between the germline ends. This CDR3 region has 13 residues. CDR1 and CDR2 (germline): LNHDA, SQIVND (reference sequence). This CDR3 reads CASSRGLSTEAFF. The CDR3 coding sequence is TGTGCCAGTAGCAGGGGATTAAGCACTGAAGCTTTCTTT.

The rearrangement joins TRBV10-3 to TRBJ2-7; 7 nucleotides align to TRBD1. This CDR3 has 16 residues. Germline assignment: CDR1 ENHRY and CDR2 SYGVKD. With V trimmed by 6 bases and J by 0 bases, 11 bases remained unmatched. The CDR3 nucleotides read TGTGCCATCAGCCAAAGGGACAGCGGTACCTCCTACGAGCAGTACTTC. Translating it yields CAISQRDSGTSYEQYF.

The V and J genes are TRBV29-1 and TRBJ2-1; 8 bases agree with TRBD2. The CDR3 totals 15 residues. The junction had 6 bases not matched to a gene; V was cut back by 5 bases and J by 0 bases. Germline V gene sequence: CDR1 SQVTM, CDR2 ANQGSEA. CDR3 protein: CSVQSGGPSYNEQFF. DNA of the CDR3: TGCAGCGTTCAGTCGGGGGGGCCCTCCTACAATGAGCAGTTCTTC.

The chain employs TRBV28 and TRBJ1-4, with no clear D. The V gene lost 4 bases and the J gene lost 8 bases, with 14 bases spanning the gap. Per germline, CDR1 MDHEN and CDR2 SYDVKM. The CDR3 runs to 14 residues. CDR3 nucleotides: TGTGCCAGCAGTTCGGAAGGGAGCCACGAAAAACTGTTTTTT. Its protein product is CASSSEGSHEKLFF.

This chain connects TRBV18 to TRBJ2-7, with D unclear. Germline CDR1 KGHSH, CDR2 LQKENI. Trimming pared 0 bases from V and 2 bases from J, leaving 14 bases between. This CDR3 spans 16 amino acids. CDR3 bases: TGTGCCAGCTCACCACCGTCATCGCCAGATCCCTACGAGCAGTACTTC. Translation gives CASSPPSSPDPYEQYF.

This chain joins TRBV18 and TRBJ2-7; 11 positions agree with TRBD1. Germline loops: CDR1 KGHSH, CDR2 LQKENI. V dropped 4 bases and J dropped 1; count of bases not matched to a gene: 12. The CDR3 has 18 amino acids. CDR3 nucleotides: TGTGCCAGCTCACGCCTCCGATCGGGACAGGGGGTTTCCTACGAGCAGTACTTC. Amino acids: CASSRLRSGQGVSYEQYF.

The chain combines TRBV6-5 with TRBJ1-5, with unresolved D. The CDR3 has 14 residues. Per germline, CDR1 MNHEY and CDR2 SVGAGI. The ends were cut back, 8 bases at V and 4 bases at J, with 15 bases in the middle. The CDR3 region is CASSIAGLNQPQHF. DNA of the CDR3: TGTGCCAGCTCTATCGCGGGTCTTAATCAGCCCCAGCATTTT.

J is TRBJ1-5 and V is TRBV5-5; no clear D. The CDR3 loop spans 14 amino acids. V dropped 4 bases and J dropped 1 base, with 9 bases sitting between them. CDR1 SGHKS and CDR2 YYEKEE come from the germline V gene (reference sequence). CDR3 protein: CASSQAGSNQPQHF. As DNA, the CDR3 is TGTGCCAGCAGCCAGGCGGGAAGCAATCAGCCCCAGCATTTT. Full variable domain (rest looked up from reference TRBV5-5 and TRBJ1-5): DAGVTQSPTHLIKTRGQQVTLRCSPISGHKSVSWYQQVLGQGPQFIFQYYEKEERGRGNFPDRFSARQFPNYSSELNVNALLLGDSALYLCASSQAGSNQPQHFGDGTRLSIL.

The chain links TRBV6-5 to TRBJ1-6; 8 bases agree with TRBD1. The CDR3 contains 15 residues. Germline CDR1 and CDR2: MNHEY and SVGAGI. J was trimmed by 6 bases and V by 2 bases; bases with no gene match: 3. The CDR3 nucleotides read TGTGCCAGCAGTTACGGGGGGACAGGTAATTCACCCCTCCACTTT. It codes for CASSYGGTGNSPLHF.

The rearrangement links TRBV5-5 to TRBJ2-7, with D perhaps TRBD1 (6 bases). V was clipped by 6 bases and J by 0 bases, with 16 bases between them. The CDR3 covers 15 residues. Germline lookup yields CDR1 SGHKS and CDR2 YYEKEE (reference sequence). Here the CDR3 reads CASTPRTVVSYEQYF. The CDR3 DNA reads as TGTGCCAGCACGCCCCGGACAGTGGTCTCCTACGAGCAGTACTTC.

V usage is TRBV9 and J usage is TRBJ1-1; D not resolved. Germline V gene data show CDR1 as SGDLS and CDR2 as YYNGEE. The ends were cut back, 5 bases at V and 1 base at J, with 9 bases in the middle. This CDR3 contains 13 residues. CDR3 bases: TGTGCCAGCAGGTCAAGCGGGAACACTGAAGCTTTCTTT. This translates into CASRSSGNTEAFF.

This clone showed up just once. The chain joins TRBV19 to TRBJ1-1, with D possibly TRBD1 on 5 matching bases. The V gene lost 1 base and the J gene lost 0 bases, with 12 bases spanning the gap. The CDR3 length is 16 residues. The germline V gene has CDR1 LNHDA and CDR2 SQIVND (reference sequence). CDR3: CASSIGQYVLNTEAFF. The DNA for the CDR3 is TGTGCCAGTAGTATAGGACAGTACGTTTTGAACACTGAAGCTTTCTTT.

The chain links TRBV27 to TRBJ1-6, with TRBD1 matching 7 bases. Germline assignment: CDR1 MNHEY and CDR2 SMNVEV (reference sequence). V was clipped by 1 base and J by 7 bases; unmatched bases: 4. The length of the CDR3 is 15 residues. The CDR3 reads CASSLWTGGNSPLHF. CDR3 in DNA: TGTGCCAGCAGTTTATGGACAGGAGGGAATTCACCCCTCCACTTT.

This rearrangement joins TRBV3-1 (or the pseudogene TRBV3-2) to TRBJ1-4, with TRBD1 matching 10 bases. The V segment lost 6 bases and the J segment 7 bases; nucleotides outside the gene matches: 8. The CDR3 covers 15 residues. Germline CDR1 and CDR2: LGHDT and YNNKEL (reference sequence). DNA of the CDR3: TGTGCCAGCAGTAACGGCGGGACAGGGGCTGAAAAACTGTTTTTT. Translating gives CASSNGGTGAEKLFF.

V and J are TRBV12-3 or TRBV12-4 and TRBJ1-2, with 7 bases aligning to TRBD1. Unmatched junction bases numbered 7, after V lost 8 bases and J lost 4 bases. This CDR3 has 13 residues. The CDR3 coding sequence is TGTGCCAGCGCACGACAGGGCCCCTATGGCTACACCTTC. It specifies CASARQGPYGYTF.